Listed below are T cell receptor beta chains from one sample, sequenced in a study of CD4 T cells in relation to SARS-CoV-2 and coronaviruses. Antigens of these TCRs are unknown. Here immunoSEQ multiplex PCR was the method, and the copy in TCRdb shows in-frame clones only, minus some. The sample holds 25,000 to 35,000 clones; approximately 79% are singletons and the top ten take 9% to 15%. Sequencing input: CD4+ T cells from PBMCs, cultured in vitro. These receptors were obtained from a human donor in good health. Each CDR3 is given with its conserved first and last residue. Each record gives: CDR3 length, D gene, clone size, J gene, V gene, CDR3 protein, CDR3 DNA. A D gene is named only where the DNA matches it firmly. Rows give clone size only sometimes, using once, few, many, or a class for an expanded clone.

15,.,once,TRBJ1-1,TRBV6-6,CASEGRAGMNTEAFF,TGTGCCAGCGAGGGCCGGGCAGGGATGAACACTGAAGCTTTCTTT
14,TRBD2,.,TRBJ2-1,TRBV3-1/TRBV3-2,CASSSTSGGDEQFF,TGTGCCAGCAGCTCGACTAGCGGGGGGGATGAGCAGTTCTTC
15,TRBD1,few,TRBJ2-7,TRBV5-4,CASSRGQLSSYEQYF,TGTGCCAGCAGCAGGGGACAGCTGAGCTCCTACGAGCAGTACTTC
15,TRBD1,.,TRBJ1-5,TRBV28,CASSGSGQGDQPQHF,TGTGCCAGCAGTGGCTCCGGACAGGGGGATCAGCCCCAGCATTTT
12,.,.,TRBJ1-3,TRBV18,CASSPPGNTIYF,TGTGCCAGCTCACCACCGGGAAACACCATATATTTT
14,.,.,TRBJ1-2,TRBV7-2,CASSLPGRNYGYTF,TGTGCCAGCAGCTTACCAGGGAGGAACTATGGCTACACCTTC
16,TRBD1,.,TRBJ1-5,TRBV7-2,CASSLRTGGDNQPQHF,TGTGCCAGCAGCTTAAGGACAGGGGGCGACAATCAGCCCCAGCATTTT
14,.,.,TRBJ1-5,TRBV6-5,CASSYSGLNQPQHF,TGTGCCAGCAGTTACTCAGGGCTGAATCAGCCCCAGCATTTT
16,.,.,TRBJ2-5,TRBV4-1,CASSPTSQTRQETQYF,TGCGCCAGCAGCCCCACCTCCCAGACTAGACAAGAGACCCAGTACTTC
16,TRBD1,.,TRBJ2-2,TRBV7-6,CASSPPYAGGTGELFF,TGTGCCAGCAGCCCACCCTACGCAGGGGGAACCGGGGAGCTGTTTTTT
12,.,.,TRBJ2-5,TRBV6-2/TRBV6-3,CASSYLEETQYF,TGTGCCAGCAGTTACTTAGAGGAGACCCAGTACTTC
13,.,.,TRBJ1-2,TRBV12-3/TRBV12-4,CASSLDSGYGYTF,TGTGCCAGCAGTCTAGACAGCGGCTATGGCTACACCTTC
17,.,.,TRBJ2-5,TRBV25-1,CASRGGGTSPLQETQYF,TGTGCCAGCAGGGGGGGAGGGACATCACCGCTCCAAGAGACCCAGTACTTC
13,.,.,TRBJ2-1,TRBV12-3/TRBV12-4,CASSLSESDEQFF,TGTGCCAGCAGTTTATCGGAGAGCGATGAGCAGTTCTTC
13,.,.,TRBJ1-2,TRBV11-2,CASSPPDRNGYTF,TGTGCCAGCAGCCCCCCAGACAGAAATGGCTACACCTTC
14,.,.,TRBJ1-3,TRBV5-5,CASSLASSGNTIYF,TGTGCCAGCAGCTTGGCAAGCTCTGGAAACACCATATATTTT
14,.,.,TRBJ2-7,TRBV9,CASSVDGGSGEQYF,TGTGCCAGCAGCGTAGATGGGGGGTCGGGCGAGCAGTACTTC
14,.,.,TRBJ1-1,TRBV7-2,CASGTGGTNTEAFF,TGTGCCAGCGGTACGGGGGGCACAAACACTGAAGCTTTCTTT
14,.,.,TRBJ1-1,TRBV3-1/TRBV3-2,CASSQEGRGTEAFF,TGTGCCAGCAGCCAAGAAGGCCGCGGCACTGAAGCTTTCTTT
14,.,few,TRBJ2-7,TRBV11-2,CASSLGGELYEQYF,TGTGCCAGCAGCTTAGGAGGAGAGCTCTACGAGCAGTACTTC
14,.,.,TRBJ1-6,TRBV10-3,CAIRTPDGNSPLHF,TGTGCCATCAGGACTCCCGACGGGAATTCACCCCTCCACTTT
20,TRBD1,few,TRBJ1-5,TRBV3-1/TRBV3-2,CASSQDIGGQGLSGDQPQHF,TGTGCCAGCAGCCAAGATATCGGGGGACAGGGCCTTTCGGGCGATCAGCCCCAGCATTTT
14,TRBD1,once,TRBJ1-5,TRBV2,CASSLGQGGQPQHF,TGTGCCAGCAGCCTCGGACAGGGAGGGCAGCCCCAGCATTTT
15,.,.,TRBJ2-4,TRBV6-5,CASSYSYTEWDIQYF,TGTGCCAGCAGTTACTCGTACACGGAGTGGGACATTCAGTACTTC
14,.,.,TRBJ1-5,TRBV30,CAWSRQTSNQPQHF,TGTGCCTGGAGTAGACAGACGAGCAATCAGCCCCAGCATTTT
13,.,.,TRBJ1-1,TRBV6-5,CASSADMNTEAFF,TGTGCCAGCAGCGCGGACATGAACACTGAAGCTTTCTTT
14,.,.,TRBJ2-1,TRBV7-8,CASSLKGEYNEQFF,TGTGCCAGCAGCTTAAAGGGGGAATACAATGAGCAGTTCTTC
16,TRBD2,.,TRBJ2-1,TRBV4-1,CASSQERLAGVNEQFF,TGCGCCAGCAGCCAAGAACGACTAGCGGGAGTCAATGAGCAGTTCTTC
14,.,.,TRBJ2-7,TRBV7-2,CASSFSSETYEQYF,TGTGCCAGCAGCTTTTCAAGCGAAACCTACGAGCAGTACTTC
16,TRBD1,.,TRBJ2-3,TRBV12-5,CASGLGIGGLGDTQYF,TGTGCTAGTGGTTTGGGTATAGGGGGCTTGGGAGATACGCAGTATTTT
13,TRBD2,.,TRBJ2-5,TRBV12-3/TRBV12-4,CASSGGVQETQYF,TGTGCCAGCTCTGGGGGGGTTCAAGAGACCCAGTACTTC
15,.,.,TRBJ2-7,TRBV6-5,CASSYSGVGAYEQYF,TGTGCCAGCAGTTACTCGGGGGTCGGCGCCTACGAGCAGTACTTC
15,.,.,TRBJ2-3,TRBV5-1,CASSLAGIGTDTQYF,TGCGCCAGCAGCTTGGCTGGCATCGGCACAGATACGCAGTATTTT
14,.,.,TRBJ2-2,TRBV9,CASSVGTKAGELFF,TGTGCCAGCAGCGTAGGGACAAAAGCCGGGGAGCTGTTTTTT
14,.,few,TRBJ2-7,TRBV2,CASRAAGRFYEQYF,TGTGCCAGCCGTGCGGCAGGACGGTTCTACGAGCAGTACTTC
17,.,.,TRBJ1-5,TRBV27,CASSLRFVTGAFQPQHF,TGTGCCAGCAGTTTAAGGTTCGTCACAGGCGCGTTTCAGCCCCAGCATTTT
12,.,.,TRBJ2-5,TRBV12-5,CASGLMDSAQYF,TGTGCTAGTGGTTTGATGGACAGCGCCCAGTACTTC
15,.,.,TRBJ2-1,TRBV3-1/TRBV3-2,CASSPGRRSYNEQFF,TGTGCCAGCAGCCCAGGACGGAGGAGCTACAATGAGCAGTTCTTC
19,.,.,TRBJ2-2,TRBV7-9,CASSLGILVGPRNTGELFF,TGTGCCAGCAGCTTAGGGATTTTGGTCGGTCCCCGAAACACCGGGGAGCTGTTTTTT
15,TRBD1,.,TRBJ1-3,TRBV6-5,CASSTGQGAGNTIYF,TGTGCCAGCAGTACTGGACAGGGGGCTGGAAACACCATATATTTT